This T cell receptor beta chain emerged from a study of patients and donors after allogeneic stem cell transplantation. TCRdb re-analysed the RT-PCR reads in MiXCR, keeping a single row per CDR3 protein. The sample consists of around 200,000 distinct CDR3 sequences, 38% of them appearing once. The ends were cut back, 5 bases at V and 10 bases at J, with 15 bases in the middle. This CDR3 contains 14 residues. Per the germline V gene, CDR1 is SEHNR and CDR2 is FQNEAQ (reference sequence). The sequence derives from a human donor who was either an allogeneic HSCT recipient or a stem cell or donor lymphocyte infusion donor (not recorded which). It is not recorded whose cells these are; they may come from a transplant donor. The genes are TRBV7-9 and TRBJ1-6; D perhaps matches TRBD1 (6 bases). The sequencing input was blood, either unsorted or a sorted T cell fraction (not recorded which). The CDR3 region is CASSLETGHSPLHF. The CDR3 region has the DNA TGTGCCAGCAGCCTTGAAACAGGGCACTCACCCCTCCACTTT. The complete variable domain, with remaining parts taken from reference TRBV7-9 and TRBJ1-6, reads DTGVSQNPRHKITKRGQNVTFRCDPISEHNRLYWYRQTLGQGPEFLTYFQNEAQLEKSRLLSDRFSAERPKGSFSTLEIQRTEQGDSAMYLCASSLETGHSPLHFGNGTRLTVT.